This TCR beta chain was captured by sequencing in a study of T cells in Graves' hyperthyroidism and ophthalmopathy. This clonotype occurred many times. The ends lost 5 bases at V and 0 bases at J; junction bases unmatched: 13. The germline gives CDR1 MDHEN, CDR2 SYDVKM. The CDR3 is made up of 19 amino acids. From RNA transcripts, TCR beta CDR3 regions were amplified. During a first-round RT-PCR of the TCR CDR3, the HTBI primer set was used. Each CDR3 protein is one row after TCRdb ran MiXCR on the multiplex PCR reads. The sample holds some 250,000 distinct CDR3 sequences, roughly 15% seen once. At first hyperthyroidism diagnosis, before any ophthalmopathy symptoms, the blood sample was collected.

The sample comprised blood. J is TRBJ1-4 and V is TRBV28; 9 bases are shared with TRBD1. The receptor was isolated from a woman aged 40 to 49 with Graves' hyperthyroidism that later progressed to Graves' ophthalmopathy. The CDR3 spells CASSLPGVGQGATNEKLFF. For the CDR3, the DNA is TGTGCCAGCAGTCTCCCTGGGGTGGGACAGGGTGCAACTAATGAAAAACTGTTTTTT.